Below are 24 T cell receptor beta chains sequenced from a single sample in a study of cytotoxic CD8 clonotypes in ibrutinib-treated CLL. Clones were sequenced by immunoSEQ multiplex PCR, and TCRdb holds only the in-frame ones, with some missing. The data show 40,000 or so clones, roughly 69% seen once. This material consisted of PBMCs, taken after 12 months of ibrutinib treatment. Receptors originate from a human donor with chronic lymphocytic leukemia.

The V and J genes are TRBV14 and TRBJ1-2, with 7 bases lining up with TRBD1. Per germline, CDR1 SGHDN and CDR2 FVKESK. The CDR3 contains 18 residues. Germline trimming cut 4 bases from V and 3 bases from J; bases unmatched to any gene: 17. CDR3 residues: CASSRRAGTAGADYGYTF. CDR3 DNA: TGTGCCAGCAGCCGGCGGGCAGGGACAGCGGGGGCGGACTATGGCTACACCTTC.

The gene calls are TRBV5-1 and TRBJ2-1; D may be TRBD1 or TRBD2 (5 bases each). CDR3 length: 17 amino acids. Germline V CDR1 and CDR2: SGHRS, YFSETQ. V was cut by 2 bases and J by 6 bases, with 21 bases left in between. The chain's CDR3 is CASSFLSGDAPSNEQFF. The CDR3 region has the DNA TGCGCCAGCAGCTTTCTCTCCGGGGACGCACCTTCCAATGAGCAGTTCTTC.

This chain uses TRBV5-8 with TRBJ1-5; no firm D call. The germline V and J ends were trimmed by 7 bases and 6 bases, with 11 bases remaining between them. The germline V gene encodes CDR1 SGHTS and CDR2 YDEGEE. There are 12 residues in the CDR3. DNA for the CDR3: TGTGCCAGCTTCCTCCTGCTTCAGCCCCAGCATTTT. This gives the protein CASFLLLQPQHF.

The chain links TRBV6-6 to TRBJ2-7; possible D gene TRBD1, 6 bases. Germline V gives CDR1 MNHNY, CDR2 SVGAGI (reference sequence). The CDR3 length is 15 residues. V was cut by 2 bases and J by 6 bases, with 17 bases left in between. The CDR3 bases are TGTGCCAGCAGTTACGAGGGGGTGGGACCTTCCGAGCAGTACTTC. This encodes CASSYEGVGPSEQYF.

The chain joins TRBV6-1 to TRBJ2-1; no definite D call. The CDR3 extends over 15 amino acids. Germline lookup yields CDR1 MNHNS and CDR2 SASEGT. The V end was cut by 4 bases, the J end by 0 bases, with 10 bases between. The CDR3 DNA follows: TGTGCCAGCAGTGTAGGCGGCGGCTCCTACAATGAGCAGTTCTTC. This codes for CASSVGGGSYNEQFF.

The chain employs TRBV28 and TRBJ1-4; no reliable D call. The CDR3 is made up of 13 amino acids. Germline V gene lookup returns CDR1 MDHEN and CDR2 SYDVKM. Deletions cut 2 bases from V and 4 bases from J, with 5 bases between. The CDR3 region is CASSLEVNEKLFF. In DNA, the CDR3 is TGTGCCAGCAGTTTAGAGGTTAATGAAAAACTGTTTTTT.

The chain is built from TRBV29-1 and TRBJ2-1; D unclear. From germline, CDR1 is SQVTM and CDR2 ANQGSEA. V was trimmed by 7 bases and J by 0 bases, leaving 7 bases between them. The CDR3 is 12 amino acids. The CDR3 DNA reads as TGCAGCGGGTACTTCTCCTACAATGAGCAGTTCTTC. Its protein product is CSGYFSYNEQFF.

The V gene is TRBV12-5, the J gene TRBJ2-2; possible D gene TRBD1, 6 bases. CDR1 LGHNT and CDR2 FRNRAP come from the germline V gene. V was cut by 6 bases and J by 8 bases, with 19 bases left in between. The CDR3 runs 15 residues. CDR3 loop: CASGLGHTTGGELFF. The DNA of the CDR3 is TGTGCTAGTGGCCTGGGACACACCACCGGGGGGGAGCTGTTTTTT.

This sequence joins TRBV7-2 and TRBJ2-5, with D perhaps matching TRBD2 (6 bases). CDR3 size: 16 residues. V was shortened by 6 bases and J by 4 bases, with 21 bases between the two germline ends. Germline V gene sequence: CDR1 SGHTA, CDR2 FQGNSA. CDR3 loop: CASSPPRLVGTETQYF. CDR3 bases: TGTGCCAGCAGTCCCCCGAGACTAGTGGGAACAGAGACCCAGTACTTC.

Here the CDR3 reads CASSQEGPHGTDTQYF. CDR3 DNA sequence: TGCGCCAGCAGCCAAGAGGGTCCTCACGGCACAGATACGCAGTATTTT. V is TRBV4-3 and J is TRBJ2-3; D gene uncertain. V lost 0 bases and J 1 base, leaving 11 bases between the germline ends. The CDR3 loop spans 16 amino acids. The germline V gene encodes CDR1 LGHNA and CDR2 YSLEER.

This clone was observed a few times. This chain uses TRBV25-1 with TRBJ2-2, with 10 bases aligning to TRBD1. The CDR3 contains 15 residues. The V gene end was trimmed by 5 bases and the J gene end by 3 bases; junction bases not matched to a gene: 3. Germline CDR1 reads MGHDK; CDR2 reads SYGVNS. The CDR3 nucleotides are TGTGCCAGCAGTCCGGGACAGGGGTACACCGGGGAGCTGTTTTTT. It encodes CASSPGQGYTGELFF.

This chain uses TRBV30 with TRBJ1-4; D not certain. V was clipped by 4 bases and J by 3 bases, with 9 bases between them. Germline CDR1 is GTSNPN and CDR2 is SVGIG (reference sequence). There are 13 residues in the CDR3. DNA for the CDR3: TGTGCCTGGAACTTTGGGTCTAATGAAAAACTGTTTTTT. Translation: CAWNFGSNEKLFF.

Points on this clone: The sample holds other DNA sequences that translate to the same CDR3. The CDR3 coding sequence is TGCGCCAGCAGCTTGGGACAGGGGGTCGCAGAGACCCAGTACTTC. Translation: CASSLGQGVAETQYF. The genes are TRBV5-1 and TRBJ2-5, with 9 positions matching TRBD1. CDR1 is SGHRS and CDR2 is YFSETQ in the germline V gene. V lost 0 bases and J lost 4; bases outside the gene matches: 4. The CDR3 length is 15 residues.

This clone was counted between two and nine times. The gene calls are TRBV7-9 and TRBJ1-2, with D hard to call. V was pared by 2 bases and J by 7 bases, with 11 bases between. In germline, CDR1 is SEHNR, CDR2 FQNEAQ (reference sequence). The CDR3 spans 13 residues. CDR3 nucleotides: TGTGCCAGCAGCTTAAGCGAAGGGTCTGGCTACACCTTC. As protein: CASSLSEGSGYTF.

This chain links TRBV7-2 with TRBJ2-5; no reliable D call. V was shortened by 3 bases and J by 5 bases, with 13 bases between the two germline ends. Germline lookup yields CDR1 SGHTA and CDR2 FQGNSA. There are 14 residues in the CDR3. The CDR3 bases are TGTGCCAGCAGCTTTGATCAAGGGCATGAGACCCAGTACTTC. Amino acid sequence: CASSFDQGHETQYF.

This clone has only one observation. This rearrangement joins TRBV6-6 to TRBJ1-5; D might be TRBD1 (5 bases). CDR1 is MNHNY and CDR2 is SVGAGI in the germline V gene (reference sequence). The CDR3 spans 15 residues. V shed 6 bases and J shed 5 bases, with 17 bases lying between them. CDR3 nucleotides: TGTGCCAGCAGACCCTCGGGGGGTCGTCATCAGCCCCAGCATTTT. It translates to CASRPSGGRHQPQHF.

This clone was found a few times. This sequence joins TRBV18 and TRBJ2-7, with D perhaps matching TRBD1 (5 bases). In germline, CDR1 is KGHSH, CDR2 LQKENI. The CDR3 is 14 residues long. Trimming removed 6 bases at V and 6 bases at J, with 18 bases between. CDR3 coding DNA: TGTGCCAGCTCTCCGAGTAGCCGGACAAGCGAGCAGTACTTC. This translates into CASSPSSRTSEQYF.

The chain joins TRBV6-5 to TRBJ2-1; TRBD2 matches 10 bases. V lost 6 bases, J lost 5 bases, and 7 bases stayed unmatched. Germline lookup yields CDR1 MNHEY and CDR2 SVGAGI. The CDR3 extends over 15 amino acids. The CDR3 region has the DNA TGTGCCAGCAGAGGACTAGCGGAACAAAACAATGAGCAGTTCTTC. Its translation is CASRGLAEQNNEQFF.

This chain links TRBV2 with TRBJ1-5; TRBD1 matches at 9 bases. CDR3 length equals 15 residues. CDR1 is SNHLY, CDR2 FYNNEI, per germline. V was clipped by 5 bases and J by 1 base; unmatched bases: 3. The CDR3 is CASSRTGVSNQPQHF. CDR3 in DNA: TGTGCCAGCAGTAGGACAGGGGTGAGCAATCAGCCCCAGCATTTT.

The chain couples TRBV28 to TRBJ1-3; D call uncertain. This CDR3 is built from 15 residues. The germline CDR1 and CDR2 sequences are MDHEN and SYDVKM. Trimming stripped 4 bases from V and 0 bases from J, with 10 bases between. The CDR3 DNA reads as TGTGCCAGCAGTTCCATGACTAACTCTGGAAACACCATATATTTT. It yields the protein CASSSMTNSGNTIYF. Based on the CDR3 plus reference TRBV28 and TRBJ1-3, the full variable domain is DVKVTQSSRYLVKRTGEKVFLECVQDMDHENMFWYRQDPGLGLRLIYFSYDVKMKEKGDIPEGYSVSREKKERFSLILESASTNQTSMYLCASSSMTNSGNTIYFGEGSWLTVV.

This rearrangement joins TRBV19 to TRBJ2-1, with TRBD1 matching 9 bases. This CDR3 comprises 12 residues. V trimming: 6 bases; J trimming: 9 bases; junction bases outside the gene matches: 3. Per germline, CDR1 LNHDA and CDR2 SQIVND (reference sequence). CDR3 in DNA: TGTGCCAGTAGGGGGACAGGGTCTGAGCAGTTCTTC. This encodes CASRGTGSEQFF.

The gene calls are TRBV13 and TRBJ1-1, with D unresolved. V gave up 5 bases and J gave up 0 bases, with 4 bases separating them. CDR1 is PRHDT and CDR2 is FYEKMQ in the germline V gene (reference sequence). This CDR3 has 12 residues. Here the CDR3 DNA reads TGTGCCAGCAGCATTTTGAACACTGAAGCTTTCTTT. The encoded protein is CASSILNTEAFF. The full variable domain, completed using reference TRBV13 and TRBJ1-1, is AAGVIQSPRHLIKEKRETATLKCYPIPRHDTVYWYQQGPGQDPQFLISFYEKMQSDKGSIPDRFSAQQFSDYHSELNMSSLELGDSALYFCASSILNTEAFFGQGTRLTVV.

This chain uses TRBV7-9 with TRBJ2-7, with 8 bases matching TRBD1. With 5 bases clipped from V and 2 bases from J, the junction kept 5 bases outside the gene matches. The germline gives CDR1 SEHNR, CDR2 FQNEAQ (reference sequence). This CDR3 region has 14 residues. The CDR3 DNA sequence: TGTGCCAGCAGCGAAACCAGGGGGCCCTACGAGCAGTACTTC. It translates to CASSETRGPYEQYF.

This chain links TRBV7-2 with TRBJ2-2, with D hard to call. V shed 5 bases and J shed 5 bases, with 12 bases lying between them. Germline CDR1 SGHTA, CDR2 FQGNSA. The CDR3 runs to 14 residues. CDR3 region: CASSPLPHTGELFF. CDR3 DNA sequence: TGTGCCAGCAGCCCGCTTCCTCATACCGGGGAGCTGTTTTTT.